A selection of T cell receptor beta chains follows, all from one sample in a study of blood T cells in healthy people across ages. TCRdb reprocessed the 5' RACE reads with MiXCR, giving one entry per CDR3 protein. This sample has approximately 810,000 distinct CDR3 sequences; around 36% occur once, and the top ten carry over 10%. Sequencing used blood. Receptor source: a man aged 18 to 29 in good health. The CDR3 runs from the conserved cysteine through the conserved F or W. D genes are given only for firm matches. Expanded clones are given a class, and other clones once, few, many or no size at all.

j_call v_call clone_size d_call cdr3_nt cdr3_aa
TRBJ2-5 TRBV9 . . TGTGCCAGCAGCGTAGCGGCGGGCCAAGAGACCCAGTACTTC CASSVAAGQETQYF
TRBJ2-1 TRBV20-1 . TRBD2 TGCAGTGCTAGAGATTCTAGCGGGTCCTACGAGCAGTTCTTC CSARDSSGSYEQFF
TRBJ2-7 TRBV7-9 once . TGTGCCAGCACCGCCTGGGTCAGGGGTTACGAGCAGTACTTC CASTAWVRGYEQYF
TRBJ2-7 TRBV29-1 . . TGCAGCGCCGGGGAATTCTCCTACGAGCAGTACTTC CSAGEFSYEQYF
TRBJ1-5 TRBV7-2 . TRBD1 TGTGCCAGCAGCTTACGCAGGGGGACTCATCAGCCCCAGCATTTT CASSLRRGTHQPQHF
TRBJ2-7 TRBV12-3/TRBV12-4 once TRBD1 TGTGCCAGCAGATACAGGGGGGACTCCGACGAGCAGTACTTC CASRYRGDSDEQYF
TRBJ1-5 TRBV20-1 . . TGCAGTGCTAGCCAGGTTAGCAATCAGCCCCAGCATTTT CSASQVSNQPQHF
TRBJ2-7 TRBV21-1 few . TGTGCCAGCAGCATCCAGCGGGGGGACCGCTCGAGCTCCTACGAGCAGTACTTC CASSIQRGDRSSSYEQYF
TRBJ2-7 TRBV12-3/TRBV12-4 many . TGTGCCAGCAGCCCGGAAAATTCCTACGAGCAGTACTTC CASSPENSYEQYF
TRBJ2-5 TRBV6-5 few TRBD1 TGTGCCAGCAGTTCAAAGACAGGGATTACGGAGACCCAGTACTTC CASSSKTGITETQYF
TRBJ1-1 TRBV20-1 . TRBD1 TGCAGTGCCCCTGGGGGACAGGGACTTCCGAGCGCTGAGGCTTTCTTT CSAPGGQGLPSAEAFF
TRBJ1-6 TRBV4-3 . TRBD1 TGCGCCAGCAGCCAAGATAGCGGACAGGGATTGGGACCCCTCCACTTT CASSQDSGQGLGPLHF
TRBJ2-3 TRBV4-3 . TRBD2 TGCGCCAGCAGCCCCCAACTAGCGGGAACTAGCACAGATACGCAGTATTTT CASSPQLAGTSTDTQYF
TRBJ1-3 TRBV5-1 few TRBD1 TGCGCCAGCAGCCCGGAGGGACAGGGGACGGGAAACACCATATATTTT CASSPEGQGTGNTIYF
TRBJ2-5 TRBV20-1 few . TGCAGTGCCCGAACAAGGGACGGACGTCAGAATGAGCAGTACTTC CSARTRDGRQNEQYF
TRBJ2-3 TRBV4-1 . . TGCGCCAGCAGCCCCTTGGCGGGGACTGGCACAGATACGCAGTATTTT CASSPLAGTGTDTQYF
TRBJ2-1 TRBV6-2/TRBV6-3 . . TGTGCCAGCAGCTCCGCCCCGAGAGACGAGCAGTTCTTC CASSSAPRDEQFF
TRBJ1-1 TRBV7-3 . . TGTGCCAGCAGCTTAAGCCCCCGGGAAACACGGACGGAAGCTTTCTTT CASSLSPRETRTEAFF
TRBJ1-6 TRBV12-3/TRBV12-4 . TRBD1 TGTGCCAGCAGTGTCCGACAGGGGGCTAATTCACCCCTCCACTTT CASSVRQGANSPLHF
TRBJ2-5 TRBV20-1 many . TGCAGTGCTAGAATTGGGGTTTCAGAGACCCAGTACTTC CSARIGVSETQYF
TRBJ2-5 TRBV29-1 many . TGCAGCGTTGGCGATAAGGAGACCCAGTACTTC CSVGDKETQYF
TRBJ2-3 TRBV4-2 many . TGTGCCAGCAGCCCTAAGGACGGGACAGATACGCAGTATTTT CASSPKDGTDTQYF
TRBJ1-2 TRBV6-2/TRBV6-3 . . TGTGCCAGCAGTGCGACAGGTTTCTATGGCTACACCTTC CASSATGFYGYTF
TRBJ1-2 TRBV5-6 . TRBD1 TGTGCCAGCAGCTTGGGACAGGGGGCAGGGAGCTACACCTTC CASSLGQGAGSYTF
TRBJ1-2 TRBV2 . TRBD1 TGTGCCAGCACACAACAGGGGGCGGGTTGGGGCTACACCTTC CASTQQGAGWGYTF
TRBJ1-5 TRBV2 few . TGTGCCAGCAGTCGGTTAAGTGGTTTGAGTCTGGATCAGCCCCAGCATTTT CASSRLSGLSLDQPQHF
TRBJ1-5 TRBV10-3 . . TGTACCATTCGACAGGATAGCAATCAGCCCCAGCATTTT CTIRQDSNQPQHF
TRBJ1-6 TRBV12-3/TRBV12-4 few . TGTGCCAGCAGCCCTAGGGATGCTGGTTCACCCCTCCACTTT CASSPRDAGSPLHF
TRBJ2-5 TRBV11-2 . . TGTGCCAGCAGCTTAGATCTAGGAAGGGGAGAGACCCAGTACTTC CASSLDLGRGETQYF
TRBJ2-7 TRBV20-1 many TRBD2 TGCAGTGCTAGAGAAGGACTAGCGGTTCCCTACGAGCAGTACTTC CSAREGLAVPYEQYF
TRBJ1-2 TRBV20-1 . TRBD1 TGCAGTGCTAGAGATTTTGGCCAGGGGGCCTACTATGGCTACACCTTC CSARDFGQGAYYGYTF
TRBJ2-5 TRBV6-2/TRBV6-3 . . TGTGCCAGCAACACTTTGAGGGGCGTAAACAATGAGCAGTACTTC CASNTLRGVNNEQYF
TRBJ2-1 TRBV5-1 . TRBD2 TGCGCCAGCAGCACGGGAGGTGGTGAGCAGTTCTTC CASSTGGGEQFF
TRBJ2-3 TRBV7-2 many . TGTGCCAGCAGCTCCGGAACCGGCGATACGCAGTATTTT CASSSGTGDTQYF
TRBJ2-1 TRBV5-1 once TRBD2 TGCGCTAGCAGCTTGGGGGGACTAGCGGGGGTTAATGAGCAGTTCTTC CASSLGGLAGVNEQFF
TRBJ1-5 TRBV4-2 . . TGTGCCAGCAGCCCCGGGCATGACGGACAGCCCCAGCATTTT CASSPGHDGQPQHF
TRBJ1-2 TRBV3-1 . TRBD1 TGTGCCAGCAGCCGGACAGGCCAGGTAGAGGGCTACACCTTC CASSRTGQVEGYTF
TRBJ2-3 TRBV28 few . TGTGCCAGCAGTTCTCCCGGGACCTCAGATACGCAGTATTTT CASSSPGTSDTQYF
TRBJ2-5 TRBV20-1 . TRBD2 TGCAGTGCTAGAGATCTACCGACTAGCGGGGGGGGAGAGACCCAGTACTTC CSARDLPTSGGGETQYF
TRBJ1-2 TRBV5-1 few TRBD1 TGCGCCAGCAGCGGAACAGGGACAGACTATGGCTACACCTTC CASSGTGTDYGYTF
TRBJ1-4 TRBV7-2 . . TGTGCCAGCAGCGCAGCCGGGGAAAAACTGTTTTTT CASSAAGEKLFF
TRBJ2-2 TRBV20-1 few TRBD1 TGCAGTGCTAGAGGGACAGGGAACGTTAGAACCGGGGAGCTGTTTTTT CSARGTGNVRTGELFF
TRBJ1-2 TRBV18 . . TGTGCCAGCTCACCACCGATGACGGCTAACTATGGCTACACCTTC CASSPPMTANYGYTF
TRBJ2-1 TRBV4-2 . . TGTGCCAGCAGCATGGTAGGCGGTGAGCAGTTCTTC CASSMVGGEQFF
TRBJ2-7 TRBV5-6 . . TGTGCCACTTCCGAAGGTCCGACGTCCTACAATGAGCAGTACTTC CATSEGPTSYNEQYF
TRBJ1-1 TRBV3-1 few . TGTGCCAGCAGCAATGCCGGGGCCCGGAACACTGAAGCTTTCTTT CASSNAGARNTEAFF
TRBJ2-1 TRBV5-6 . . TGTGCCAGCAGCTTTTGGCGGCTCCAGGACAAAAACCAAGAGACCCAGTTCTTC CASSFWRLQDKNQETQFF
TRBJ1-1 TRBV20-1 . . TGCAGTGCGACCAGAGTCACTGAAGCTTTCTTT CSATRVTEAFF
TRBJ2-7 TRBV27 . TRBD1 TGTGCCAGCGGGGACAGGGATCCCTACGAGCAGTACTTC CASGDRDPYEQYF
TRBJ2-5 TRBV20-1 . TRBD2 TGCAGTGCTAGAGACCCGGGACTAGCAGCAAATGAGCAGTACTTC CSARDPGLAANEQYF
TRBJ1-5 TRBV27 . . TGTGCCAGCAGTTTGATCCCTCTGTGGGATCAGCCCCAGCATTTT CASSLIPLWDQPQHF
TRBJ2-1 TRBV12-3/TRBV12-4 . . TGTGCCAGCAGTCCCACCAGGTATGAGCAGTTCTTC CASSPTRYEQFF
TRBJ1-5 TRBV28 few . TGTGCCAGTCACCTAGGGAGCAATCAGCCCCAGCATTTT CASHLGSNQPQHF
TRBJ2-1 TRBV4-2 few . TGTGCCAGCAGCCAAGATACGGGGGGCCTATACAATGAGCAGTTCTTC CASSQDTGGLYNEQFF
TRBJ1-2 TRBV20-1 . . TGCAGTGCTAGGTCAGGGTGCGACTATGGCTACACCTTC CSARSGCDYGYTF
TRBJ1-1 TRBV29-1 . . TGCAGTTTTCTCGGCAGGGGCACTGAAGCTTTCTTT CSFLGRGTEAFF
TRBJ1-4 TRBV6-5 . TRBD1 TGTGCCAGCAGTTACTCGGGGACAGGGGAAGAAAAACTGTTTTTT CASSYSGTGEEKLFF
TRBJ1-1 TRBV10-3 few TRBD1 TGTGCCATCAGGACGGGGACAGAAAACACTGAAGCTTTCTTT CAIRTGTENTEAFF